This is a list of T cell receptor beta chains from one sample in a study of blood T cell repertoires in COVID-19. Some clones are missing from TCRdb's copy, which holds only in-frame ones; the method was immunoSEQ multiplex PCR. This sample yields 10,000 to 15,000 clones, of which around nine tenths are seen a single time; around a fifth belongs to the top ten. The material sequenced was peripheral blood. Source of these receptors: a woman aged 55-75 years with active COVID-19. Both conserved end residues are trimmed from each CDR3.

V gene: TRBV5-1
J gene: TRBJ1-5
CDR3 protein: ASSLNPGTGGLNQPQH

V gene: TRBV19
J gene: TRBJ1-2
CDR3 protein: ASKIAGQPSGGYT

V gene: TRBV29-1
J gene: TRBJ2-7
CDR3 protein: SVAELAGDGEQY

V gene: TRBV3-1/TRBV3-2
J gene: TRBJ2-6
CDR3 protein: ASSQKQGLGANVLT

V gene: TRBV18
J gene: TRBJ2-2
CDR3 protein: ASSPRDSSTGELF

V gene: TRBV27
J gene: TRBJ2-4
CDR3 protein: ASSFRRREAKNIQY

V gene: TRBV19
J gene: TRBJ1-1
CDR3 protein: ASSMGGVRTEAF

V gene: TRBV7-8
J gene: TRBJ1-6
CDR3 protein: ASDLVGPPLH

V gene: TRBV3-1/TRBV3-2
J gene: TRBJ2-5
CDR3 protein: ASSQDRGVRTRETQY

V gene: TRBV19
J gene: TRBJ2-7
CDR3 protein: ASSPGQVSREQY

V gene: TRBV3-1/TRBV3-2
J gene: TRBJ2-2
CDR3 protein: ASSQATGELF

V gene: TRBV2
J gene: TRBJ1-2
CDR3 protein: ASSRKPDSNYGYT